The clone carrying this T cell receptor (beta chain) was seen only a few times. Genomic DNA was the PCR template. Amplification of the beta chain CDR3 used 30 forward and 13 reverse multiplex primers. TCRdb reanalysed the multiplex PCR reads using MiXCR and keeps one entry per CDR3 protein. This repertoire shows under 300,000 distinct CDR3 sequences, roughly 50% found once; its top ten account for roughly 13%. The data stem from a study of type 1 and type 2 diabetes patients. Turning to the study itself: T cells were magnetically sorted from PBMCs as CD4+ or CD8+ subsets. Across the study, some 20 million paired-end reads were produced.

The CDR3 spans 15 residues. Deletions cut 5 bases from V and 4 bases from J, with 17 bases between. The chain employs TRBV12-3 or TRBV12-4 and TRBJ1-2, with D perhaps matching TRBD1 (5 bases). The clonotype originates from a man aged 18 to 30 with type 2 diabetes. The source material was peripheral blood mononuclear cells (PBMCs). CDR3 DNA: TGTGCCAGCAGTCTAACGACAGTGGACCTCTATGGCTACACCTTC. It is translated as CASSLTTVDLYGYTF.